What follows are 25 T cell receptor beta chains derived from one specimen sequenced in a study of T-cell memory formation after mild COVID-19. TCRdb used MiXCR to reprocess the 5' RACE reads, holding one entry per CDR3 protein. The sample carries around 300,000 distinct CDR3 sequences, 15% to 20% recorded once. The sequenced sample was PBMCs or a T cell subset sorted from them (not recorded which). These receptors were collected from a man aged 18 to 35 who had mild COVID-19 (a few samples of this study predate the infection). Cell type and time point are not known.

This sequence joins TRBV5-6 and TRBJ1-1; unclear D gene. CDR3 length equals 14 residues. V was pared by 2 bases and J by 1 base, with 9 bases between. Germline CDR1 is SGHDT and CDR2 is YYEEEE. The CDR3 spells CASSFILGNTEAFF. The CDR3 nucleotides are TGTGCCAGCAGCTTCATCTTGGGGAACACTGAAGCTTTCTTT. Complete variable domain (other parts from reference TRBV5-6 and TRBJ1-1): DAGVTQSPTHLIKTRGQQVTLRCSPKSGHDTVSWYQQALGQGPQFIFQYYEEEERQRGNFPDRFSGHQFPNYSSELNVNALLLGDSALYLCASSFILGNTEAFFGQGTRLTVV.

The chain carries TRBV7-6 and TRBJ1-1; TRBD1 agrees at 7 bases. Germline assignment: CDR1 SGHVS and CDR2 FNYEAQ. J gave up 4 bases and V 3 bases, and 8 bases lay outside the gene matches. The CDR3 is 15 residues long. The CDR3 reads CASSFLKGAVTEAFF. Here the CDR3 DNA reads TGTGCCAGCAGCTTTTTAAAGGGGGCAGTCACTGAAGCTTTCTTT.

This clonotype appeared a few times. This sequence joins TRBV7-2 and TRBJ1-5; 9 nucleotides line up with TRBD1. J was trimmed by 4 bases and V by 8 bases; bases with no gene match: 9. The V gene's germline CDR1 is SGHTA and CDR2 FQGNSA. This CDR3 is 15 amino acids long. For the CDR3, the DNA is TGTGCCAGCTCCCCTTGGGACAGGGTAAATCAGCCCCAGCATTTT. Encoded protein: CASSPWDRVNQPQHF.

The chain has TRBV5-8 and TRBJ2-1; tentative D call: TRBD1 (7 bases). From germline, CDR1 is SGHTS and CDR2 YDEGEE. The CDR3 spans 15 residues. The ends were cut back, 1 base at V and 8 bases at J, with 16 bases in the middle. The CDR3 protein is CASSLQYRGGDEQFF. In DNA, the CDR3 is TGTGCCAGCAGCTTGCAGTACAGGGGAGGAGATGAGCAGTTCTTC.

This clonotype was detected only a few times. The genes are TRBV14 and TRBJ2-2; TRBD2 matches 12 bases. The CDR3 sequence is 20 residues long. Per germline, CDR1 SGHDN and CDR2 FVKESK. V lost 1 base, J lost 2 bases, and 11 bases stayed unmatched. DNA of the CDR3: TGTGCCAGCAGCCAAGTCATGAGACTAGCGGGGGCCCAAAACACCGGGGAGCTGTTTTTT. Translated: CASSQVMRLAGAQNTGELFF.

This sequence joins TRBV7-9 and TRBJ1-1, with TRBD1 identical over 7 bases. This CDR3 has 15 amino acids. V lost 5 bases, J lost 1 base, and 7 bases stayed unmatched. CDR1 and CDR2 (germline): SEHNR, FQNEAQ (reference sequence). The CDR3 protein is CASSPKGQRNTEAFF. In DNA, the CDR3 is TGTGCCAGCAGCCCGAAGGGACAGAGGAACACTGAAGCTTTCTTT.

The chain recombines TRBV20-1 with TRBJ1-3; 9 bases match TRBD1. Losses at the gene ends were 0 bases for V and 0 bases for J; bases not matched to a gene: 9. Germline CDR1 reads DFQATT; CDR2 reads SNEGSKA (reference sequence). The CDR3 totals 18 residues. The CDR3, as DNA: TGCAGTGCTAGAGATCCAGGGACAGGGTCCTTCTCTGGAAACACCATATATTTT. It yields the protein CSARDPGTGSFSGNTIYF.

The rearrangement joins TRBV12-3 or TRBV12-4 to TRBJ1-4; 7 bases line up with TRBD1. This CDR3 is built from 15 residues. V shed 5 bases and J 4 bases; nucleotides not matched to a gene: 7. The CDR3: CASSRWTGSNEKLFF. CDR3 nucleotides: TGTGCCAGCAGTCGCTGGACAGGAAGTAATGAAAAACTGTTTTTT.

This clonotype occurred a few times. The chain couples TRBV6-5 to TRBJ1-2; no clear D gene. The germline gives CDR1 MNHEY, CDR2 SVGAGI. The CDR3 runs to 14 residues. V was trimmed by 0 bases and J by 3 bases, leaving 8 bases between them. CDR3: CASSYSSTDYGYTF. The CDR3 bases are TGTGCCAGCAGTTACTCGAGTACTGACTATGGCTACACCTTC.

The chain links TRBV6-5 to TRBJ2-7; 9 bases agree with TRBD2. This CDR3 has 15 residues. Germline V gene lookup returns CDR1 MNHEY and CDR2 SVGAGI. The J segment lost 2 bases and the V segment lost 6 bases, leaving 8 bases of the junction unmatched. The CDR3 loop reads CASRTPAGGAYEQYF. Written as DNA, the CDR3 is TGTGCCAGCAGGACTCCTGCGGGGGGGGCCTACGAGCAGTACTTC.

This sequence joins TRBV7-3 and TRBJ2-3; unclear D gene. The CDR3 has 11 amino acids. Trimming cost V 2 bases and J 11 bases, with 8 bases left between them. Germline CDR1 reads SGHTA; CDR2 reads FQGTGA. The CDR3 region has the DNA TGTGCCAGCAGCTTAGGTGGGGTGCAGTATTTT. Its protein is CASSLGGVQYF.

The chain joins TRBV7-9 to TRBJ2-5; D is possibly TRBD1 or TRBD2 (5 bases each). Germline V gene sequence: CDR1 SEHNR, CDR2 FQNEAQ (reference sequence). The CDR3 has 14 amino acids. The V gene lost 5 bases and the J gene lost 4 bases, with 14 bases spanning the gap. The CDR3 region is CASSNYGARETQYF. The CDR3 region has the DNA TGTGCCAGCAGCAATTACGGGGCGCGAGAGACCCAGTACTTC.

V is TRBV7-3 and J is TRBJ2-3; 8 positions match TRBD1. The CDR3 has 14 residues. Germline V gene data show CDR1 as SGHTA and CDR2 as FQGTGA. With V trimmed by 5 bases and J by 5 bases, 6 bases remained unmatched. The CDR3 DNA is TGTGCCAGCAGCGCTCCAGGGGGCAAAGATACGCAGTATTTT. Protein: CASSAPGGKDTQYF. Full variable domain (missing parts from reference TRBV7-3 and TRBJ2-3): GAGVSQTPSNKVTEKGKYVELRCDPISGHTALYWYRQSLGQGPEFLIYFQGTGAADDSGLPNDRFFAVRPEGSVSTLKIQRTERGDSAVYLCASSAPGGKDTQYFGPGTRLTVL.

This clonotype appeared a few times. The chain uses TRBV28 and TRBJ1-2; D unclear. Trimming left V 5 bases short and J 8 bases short, with 18 bases between. The CDR3 is 14 amino acids. The germline CDR1 and CDR2 sequences are MDHEN and SYDVKM. CDR3 bases: TGTGCCAGCAGTGCGGGCGGATCGGGAAGAGGCTACACCTTC. Translating gives CASSAGGSGRGYTF.

CDR3 DNA: TGTGCCACCAGCAGAGAAAGCGGGGGTTGGAGTGAGCAGTTCTTC. This translates into CATSRESGGWSEQFF. The genes are TRBV15 and TRBJ2-1; 8 bases match TRBD2. The CDR3 spans 15 residues. J was trimmed by 9 bases and V by 0 bases; bases with no gene match: 7. Germline values: CDR1 LNHNV, CDR2 YYDKDF (reference sequence).

The chain carries TRBV20-1 and TRBJ2-3; the D gene is possibly TRBD2 (7 bases). The germline CDR1 and CDR2 sequences are DFQATT and SNEGSKA (reference sequence). V shed 4 bases and J shed 0 bases, with 14 bases lying between them. This CDR3 is built from 15 residues. CDR3: CSAKGGLSSTDTQYF. The CDR3 DNA reads TGCAGTGCTAAAGGGGGACTATCTAGCACAGATACGCAGTATTTT.

This clonotype was observed many times. The chain has TRBV5-4 and TRBJ2-5, with 14 positions matching TRBD2. Looked up from germline, CDR1 is SGHNT and CDR2 is YYREEE (reference sequence). The CDR3 covers 15 residues. V trimming: 5 bases; J trimming: 5 bases; junction bases outside the gene matches: 5. CDR3 nucleotide sequence: TGTGCCAGCAGGGCGACTAGCGGGGGGGTTGAGACCCAGTACTTC. It encodes CASRATSGGVETQYF.

This sequence joins TRBV6-5 and TRBJ2-2; D not resolved. This CDR3 is 15 amino acids long. Trimming pared 0 bases from V and 10 bases from J, leaving 15 bases between. Germline V gene data show CDR1 as MNHEY and CDR2 as SVGAGI. CDR3 protein: CASSYSPDARAELFF. The CDR3 DNA sequence: TGTGCCAGCAGTTACTCGCCGGACGCACGAGCGGAGCTGTTTTTT.

This clonotype has more than one count but fewer than ten. The chain recombines TRBV6-2 or TRBV6-3 with TRBJ2-5, with TRBD2 matching 15 bases. The CDR3 runs to 17 residues. With 6 bases clipped from V and 4 bases from J, the junction kept 9 bases outside the gene matches. CDR1 and CDR2 from the germline V gene are MNHEY and SVGEGT. The CDR3 spells CASSPGLAGGRLETQYF. For the CDR3, the DNA is TGTGCCAGCAGCCCCGGACTAGCGGGGGGGCGCTTAGAGACCCAGTACTTC.

The chain recombines TRBV9 with TRBJ1-6, with 7 bases matching TRBD1. The CDR3 runs to 14 residues. Germline V gene sequence: CDR1 SGDLS, CDR2 YYNGEE. V lost 3 bases, J lost 7 bases, and 4 bases stayed unmatched. The CDR3 loop reads CASSADRNNSPLHF. Written as DNA, the CDR3 is TGTGCCAGCAGCGCGGACAGGAACAATTCACCCCTCCACTTT.

This clonotype was detected only a few times. The J gene is TRBJ1-1, the V gene TRBV11-2, with 8 bases matching TRBD1. Trimming cost V 2 bases and J 3 bases; bases outside gene matches: 8. Germline loops: CDR1 SGHAT, CDR2 FQNNGV. The CDR3 totals 16 residues. This chain's CDR3 is CASSLRLGQGDTEAFF. The CDR3 region has the DNA TGTGCCAGCAGCTTACGTTTAGGACAGGGTGACACTGAAGCTTTCTTT.

The CDR3 DNA follows: TGCGCCAGCAGCTTCACAGGTCGCTCTGCCGGGGAGCTGTTTTTT. This codes for CASSFTGRSAGELFF. The J gene is TRBJ2-2, the V gene TRBV5-1; tentatively, D is TRBD1 (5 bases). The V end lost 2 bases, the J end lost 6 bases, and 14 bases lay between the germline ends. CDR1 is SGHRS and CDR2 is YFSETQ in the germline V gene. CDR3 length equals 15 residues.

The chain employs TRBV25-1 and TRBJ1-1; tentatively, D is TRBD1 (5 bases). The CDR3 extends over 12 amino acids. CDR1 is MGHDK and CDR2 is SYGVNS in the germline V gene. Trimming removed 3 bases at V and 8 bases at J, with 10 bases between. This CDR3 reads CASSDTGLEAFF. For the CDR3, the DNA is TGTGCCAGCAGTGATACGGGACTGGAAGCTTTCTTT.

Worth noting for this clonotype: A read error may be the cause here, since a much bigger clone is one base away. The rearrangement uses TRBV6-5 and TRBJ1-1; D is possibly TRBD1 (5 bases). Trimming took off 0 bases at V and 0 bases at J, with 5 bases between the two ends. Germline V gene data show CDR1 as MNHEY and CDR2 as SVGAGI. CDR3 size: 14 residues. This CDR3 reads CASSYSGVNTEAFF. For the CDR3, the DNA is TGTGCCAGCAGTTACTCGGGGGTGAACACTGAAGCTTTCTTT.

This sequence joins TRBV29-1 and TRBJ2-7; TRBD2 matches 8 bases. In germline, CDR1 is SQVTM, CDR2 ANQGSEA. The length of the CDR3 is 14 residues. V dropped 5 bases and J dropped 2; count of bases not matched to a gene: 8. The CDR3 nucleotides are TGCAGCGTTCACACGAAGCGGGGGACCTACGAGCAGTACTTC. Amino acid sequence: CSVHTKRGTYEQYF.